This T cell receptor beta chain stems from a study of T cells in Graves' hyperthyroidism and ophthalmopathy. As for the study in general: Before treatment of any kind, peripheral blood was taken at initial diagnosis.

Germline V gene data show CDR1 as LGHNT and CDR2 as FRNRAP. This CDR3 has 14 amino acids. Trimming removed 7 bases at V and 4 bases at J, with 14 bases between. The PBMCs were taken from approximately 9.7 ml of fresh peripheral blood. With regard to this clonotype: The antigen remains undetermined.

Notes on the study in general: Model-based prediction identified ophthalmopathy a median 6.5 months prior to its onset.

Amplification of TCR beta CDR3 regions was performed using RNA transcripts as template. HTBI primers drove first-round RT-PCR of the TCR CDR3. TCRdb ran MiXCR on the multiplex PCR reads and lists one entry per CDR3 protein. The data hold hundreds of thousands of distinct CDR3 sequences, with 11% to 15% observed a single time. The chain recombines TRBV12-5 with TRBJ1-5; D might be TRBD1 (6 bases). The receptor's source is a woman aged 18 to 35 with Graves' hyperthyroidism. Sequencing was carried out using blood. CDR3 nucleotides: TGTGCTAGTGCCCACGGGGGGCCTAATCAGCCCCAGCATTTT. This codes for CASAHGGPNQPQHF.